The 20 T cell receptor beta chains in this list originate from one sample, sequenced in a study of CD8 T cells in ankylosing spondylitis. TCRdb passed the 5' RACE reads through MiXCR, listing each CDR3 protein once. The repertoire holds about 330,000 distinct CDR3 sequences, with approximately 8% as singletons. Which antigens these TCRs recognize remains unknown. Notes on the study in general: Several highly homologous variants made up a TCR beta motif, and this motif appeared characteristic of ankylosing spondylitis blood.

The specimen sequenced was blood, either unsorted or a sorted T cell fraction (not recorded which). These receptors originate from a male donor with ankylosing spondylitis.

This clonotype turned up a few times. The V and J genes are TRBV3-1 and TRBJ2-2; 10 bases are a match to TRBD2. The V gene end was trimmed by 1 base and the J gene end by 4 bases; junction bases not matched to a gene: 6. The CDR3 length is 17 residues. Per germline, CDR1 LGHDT and CDR2 YNNKEL (reference sequence). This chain's CDR3 is CASSQASGRVGTGELFF. In DNA, the CDR3 is TGTGCCAGCAGCCAAGCGAGCGGGAGGGTCGGCACCGGGGAGCTGTTTTTT.

This clonotype was counted between two and nine times. The rearrangement links TRBV28 to TRBJ2-7, with 7 bases identical to TRBD2. V lost 5 bases to trimming and J lost 3 bases; unmatched junction nucleotides: 10. The CDR3 has 15 amino acids. Germline loops: CDR1 MDHEN, CDR2 SYDVKM. CDR3 nucleotides: TGTGCCAGCAGTCCTCGCCCTAGCGGAGACTACGAGCAGTACTTC. Protein sequence: CASSPRPSGDYEQYF.

V gene TRBV15 combines with J gene TRBJ2-2; D remains unclear. CDR3 size: 13 residues. Germline V gene lookup returns CDR1 LNHNV and CDR2 YYDKDF (reference sequence). Trimming left V 0 bases short and J 6 bases short, with 5 bases between. In DNA form, the CDR3 reads TGTGCCACCAGCAGAGATACTTCCGGGGAGCTGTTTTTT. It is translated as CATSRDTSGELFF.

V usage is TRBV7-2 and J usage is TRBJ1-6; 7 bases agree with TRBD1. After removal of 1 base from V and 9 bases from J, the junction contained 6 bases not matched to a gene. The CDR3 consists of 15 residues. Germline V CDR1 and CDR2: SGHTA, FQGNSA. This CDR3 reads CASSLETGAGSPLHF. CDR3 DNA: TGTGCCAGCAGCTTAGAAACAGGGGCGGGTTCACCCCTCCACTTT.

This chain uses TRBV11-3 with TRBJ2-1; 7 nucleotides agree with TRBD2. The V and J ends lost 9 bases and 1 base, in that order; junction bases with no gene match: 12. The CDR3 loop spans 16 amino acids. Germline V gene data show CDR1 as SGHNT and CDR2 as YENEEA. CDR3 loop: CASSAESGGSYNEQFF. The CDR3 nucleotides read TGTGCCAGTTCCGCGGAGTCGGGAGGATCCTACAATGAGCAGTTCTTC. Combining the CDR3 with reference TRBV11-3 and TRBJ2-1 gives the whole variable domain EAGVVQSPRYKIIEKKQPVAFWCNPISGHNTLYWYLQNLGQGPELLIRYENEEAVDDSQLPKDRFSAERLKGVDSTLKIQPAELGDSAVYLCASSAESGGSYNEQFFGPGTRLTVL.

With respect to this clonotype: One end of the junction varies from germline; a read error may be responsible. The chain uses TRBV12-3 or TRBV12-4 and TRBJ2-7; 9 bases map to TRBD1. The CDR3 has 14 residues. DNA of the CDR3: TGTGCCAGCCGTTTCGGGACAGGGCTCCCCGAGCAGTACTTC. This translates into CASRFGTGLPEQYF.

V is TRBV12-3 or TRBV12-4 and J is TRBJ2-2; no clear D gene. The CDR3 consists of 15 residues. V lost 5 bases to trimming and J lost 7 bases, with 17 bases between them. For the CDR3, the DNA is TGTGCCAGCAGTGACGACTGGACCCCCGACGGGGAGCTGTTTTTT. This sequence encodes CASSDDWTPDGELFF.

The J gene is TRBJ1-2, the V gene TRBV5-8; D gene ambiguous. Germline CDR1 is SGHTS and CDR2 is YDEGEE. The CDR3 loop spans 12 amino acids. The V end was cut by 1 base, the J end by 7 bases, with 8 bases between. The CDR3 DNA follows: TGTGCCAGCAGCTTGTTTACTCGTGGCTACACCTTC. Its protein product is CASSLFTRGYTF.

The chain recombines TRBV18 with TRBJ2-3; D is tentatively TRBD1 or TRBD2 (6 bases each). Trimming pared 3 bases from V and 6 bases from J, leaving 10 bases between. The CDR3 totals 13 residues. CDR1 is KGHSH, CDR2 LQKENI, per germline. CDR3 DNA sequence: TGTGCCAGCTCACCGTCGGGGGCCGATACGCAGTATTTT. Amino acids: CASSPSGADTQYF.

This clonotype was detected only a few times. The V gene is TRBV20-1, the J gene TRBJ2-5; D might be TRBD1 (5 bases). Germline V gene lookup returns CDR1 DFQATT and CDR2 SNEGSKA (reference sequence). This CDR3 comprises 14 residues. The V end lost 0 bases, the J end lost 5 bases, and 13 bases lay between the germline ends. CDR3 bases: TGCAGTGCTAGAGACCCCACAGGTGTGGAGACCCAGTACTTC. Protein: CSARDPTGVETQYF.

At least ten counts were recorded for this clonotype. This sequence joins TRBV4-3 and TRBJ2-3; 13 nucleotides agree with TRBD2. Germline CDR1 is LGHNA and CDR2 is YSLEER. The CDR3 has 16 amino acids. After removal of 4 bases from V and 5 bases from J, the junction contained 6 bases not matched to a gene. The CDR3 loop is CASSLTSGRLKDTQYF. Here the CDR3 DNA reads TGCGCCAGCAGCCTGACTAGCGGGAGGTTGAAAGATACGCAGTATTTT.

This clonotype occurred many times. The V and J genes are TRBV3-1 and TRBJ2-7; 7 bases agree with TRBD2. CDR1 and CDR2 from the germline V gene are LGHDT and YNNKEL (reference sequence). The length of the CDR3 is 14 residues. Losses at the gene ends were 5 bases for V and 3 bases for J; bases not matched to a gene: 7. CDR3 sequence reads: CASSYRAGVYEQYF. CDR3 nucleotides: TGTGCCAGCAGCTATCGCGCGGGAGTCTACGAGCAGTACTTC.

The gene calls are TRBV12-3 or TRBV12-4 and TRBJ2-5; D might be TRBD1 or TRBD2, each matching 5 bases. The CDR3 is made up of 15 amino acids. V lost 6 bases and J lost 0, with 14 bases in between. DNA for the CDR3: TGTGCCAGCAGCCTAGGGGAGAGGCACCAAGAGACCCAGTACTTC. This encodes CASSLGERHQETQYF.

This clonotype was seen at least ten times. The chain combines TRBV12-3 or TRBV12-4 with TRBJ2-2; 7 nucleotides align to TRBD1. This CDR3 has 15 residues. J lost 6 bases, V lost 3 bases, and 7 bases had no gene match. CDR3 DNA sequence: TGTGCCAGCAGTTTGACGACAGGGAAGGCCGGGGAGCTGTTTTTT. Translation: CASSLTTGKAGELFF.

This clonotype was counted a few times. The chain has TRBV20-1 and TRBJ2-3; D remains unclear. From germline, CDR1 is DFQATT and CDR2 SNEGSKA (reference sequence). This CDR3 contains 14 residues. V was cut by 3 bases and J by 2 bases, with 12 bases left in between. The CDR3 is CSASGSSYTDTQYF. CDR3 in DNA: TGCAGTGCTAGCGGCTCTTCTTACACAGATACGCAGTATTTT.

This clonotype was observed a handful of times. V is TRBV2 and J is TRBJ2-7, with D possibly matching TRBD1 (6 bases). Trimming cost V 8 bases and J 5 bases, with 13 bases left between them. In germline, CDR1 is SNHLY, CDR2 FYNNEI. This CDR3 has 12 amino acids. This chain's CDR3 is CASFFGGHEQYF. CDR3 coding DNA: TGTGCCAGCTTTTTTGGGGGCCACGAGCAGTACTTC.

The chain couples TRBV11-3 to TRBJ2-1; D is unresolved. Germline loops: CDR1 SGHNT, CDR2 YENEEA. The V and J ends lost 5 bases and 6 bases respectively, with 14 bases between them. The length of the CDR3 is 14 residues. This CDR3 reads CASSPAPSINEQFF. In nucleotides, the CDR3 is TGTGCCAGCAGCCCCGCCCCGTCGATCAATGAGCAGTTCTTC.

In this sample, this clonotype turned up many times. The chain is built from TRBV9 and TRBJ2-1; tentatively, D is TRBD1 or TRBD2 (5 bases each). The CDR3 length is 17 residues. Germline CDR1 SGDLS, CDR2 YYNGEE. The germline V and J ends were trimmed by 0 bases and 1 base, with 14 bases remaining between them. The CDR3 loop is CASSVDSGRGSYNEQFF. The CDR3, as DNA: TGTGCCAGCAGCGTAGACTCAGGGAGAGGGTCCTACAATGAGCAGTTCTTC.

This clonotype was detected a few times. V is TRBV4-1 and J is TRBJ2-4, with TRBD1 identical over 10 bases. Germline V CDR1 and CDR2: MGHRA, YSYEKL. With 6 bases clipped from V and 2 bases from J, the junction kept 7 bases outside the gene matches. The CDR3 spans 16 residues. The chain's CDR3 is CASSPGQGGTKNIQYF. The DNA for the CDR3 is TGCGCCAGCAGTCCCGGACAGGGGGGGACCAAAAACATTCAGTACTTC.

This clonotype was observed a handful of times. This CDR3 is CSVEDQDRIPPGANVLTF. The CDR3 DNA is TGCAGCGTTGAAGATCAGGACAGGATTCCCCCTGGGGCCAACGTCCTGACTTTC. The chain is built from TRBV29-1 and TRBJ2-6, with 7 bases lining up with TRBD1. V lost 0 bases and J lost 2; bases outside the gene matches: 10. The CDR3 has 18 residues. Germline V gene data show CDR1 as SQVTM and CDR2 as ANQGSEA. Full variable domain (missing parts from reference TRBV29-1 and TRBJ2-6): SAVISQKPSRDICQRGTSLTIQCQVDSQVTMMFWYRQQPGQSLTLIATANQGSEATYESGFVIDKFPISRPNLTFSTLTVSNMSPEDSSIYLCSVEDQDRIPPGANVLTFGAGSRLTVL.